The 4 T cell receptor beta chains below all came from one sample that was sequenced in a study of identifying expanded T cells in peripheral blood. This table comes from immunoSEQ multiplex PCR, and its TCRdb copy is limited to in-frame clones, with some not included. The sample lists about 91,000 clones, about nine tenths seen once, with about 3.9% in the top ten. Material for sequencing was blood. The receptor set was obtained from a person between 18 and 69 years old in good health.

CDR3: CASSQETSGTGGETQYF. The DNA for the CDR3 is TGTGCCAGCAGCCAAGAGACTAGCGGAACCGGGGGAGAGACCCAGTACTTC. The chain uses TRBV4-2 and TRBJ2-5, with 9 bases that match TRBD2. The germline V gene encodes CDR1 LGHNA and CDR2 YNFKEQ. The CDR3 contains 17 residues. J was trimmed by 4 bases and V by 0 bases; bases with no gene match: 9.

The chain has TRBV30 and TRBJ1-1; D gene ambiguous. The germline CDR1 and CDR2 sequences are GTSNPN and SVGIG (reference sequence). CDR3 length equals 13 residues. The V end lost 2 bases, the J end lost 6 bases, and 13 bases lay between the germline ends. This CDR3 is CAWSKAPQAEAFF. The CDR3 coding sequence is TGTGCCTGGAGTAAGGCGCCTCAAGCTGAAGCTTTCTTT.

This chain uses TRBV28 with TRBJ1-4, with unresolved D. The length of the CDR3 is 16 residues. CDR1 MDHEN and CDR2 SYDVKM come from the germline V gene. V was clipped by 7 bases and J by 0 bases, with 15 bases between them. The DNA of the CDR3 is TGTGCCAGCACCCGCACGGGATTTGCAACTAATGAAAAACTGTTTTTT. Translating it yields CASTRTGFATNEKLFF.

V usage is TRBV11-2 and J usage is TRBJ1-6, with D unclear. The CDR3 consists of 17 residues. From germline, CDR1 is SGHAT and CDR2 FQNNGV. Trimming left V 0 bases short and J 6 bases short, with 15 bases between. CDR3 protein: CASSLDPGTRTNSPLHF. In DNA form, the CDR3 reads TGTGCCAGCAGCTTAGATCCCGGAACTAGGACTAATTCACCCCTCCACTTT.